Listed here are 9 T cell receptor beta chains from one sample, sequenced in a study of blood T cell repertoires in COVID-19. Here immunoSEQ multiplex PCR was the method, and the copy in TCRdb shows in-frame clones only, minus some. The repertoire consists of 150,000 to 200,000 clones, with approximately 80% occurring once and the leading ten covering 8.5% to 10%. Sequenced input: peripheral blood. All receptors derive from a woman aged 45-59 years with active or convalescent COVID-19.

The chain uses TRBV30 and TRBJ2-7, with no clear D. Germline CDR1 is GTSNPN and CDR2 is SVGIG (reference sequence). There are 12 residues in the CDR3. Trimming took off 0 bases at V and 4 bases at J, with 7 bases between the two ends. The CDR3 coding sequence is TGTGCCTGGAGTGTTGGAGCATACGAGCAGTACTTC. This gives the protein CAWSVGAYEQYF.

The chain combines TRBV12-3 or TRBV12-4 with TRBJ1-3; D call uncertain. The length of the CDR3 is 13 residues. The V and J ends lost 8 bases and 0 bases respectively, with 8 bases between them. The CDR3 spells CASGLSSGNTIYF. CDR3 bases: TGTGCCAGCGGGCTTAGCTCTGGAAACACCATATATTTT.

This clone was found many times. J is TRBJ1-6 and V is TRBV19; D may be TRBD1 (5 bases). V was cut by 5 bases and J by 8 bases, with 13 bases left in between. Germline V gene data show CDR1 as LNHDA and CDR2 as SQIVND (reference sequence). The CDR3 is 14 amino acids. The CDR3 nucleotides are TGTGCCAGTAGTCCCCAGGGAAGTCATTCACCCCTCCACTTT. It is translated as CASSPQGSHSPLHF.

V and J are TRBV16 and TRBJ1-2; the D is unclear. V dropped 1 base and J dropped 1 base, with 7 bases sitting between them. CDR3 length: 14 residues. The V gene's germline CDR1 is KGHSY and CDR2 FQNENV. This chain's CDR3 is CASSQWASNYGYTF. CDR3 DNA: TGTGCCAGCAGCCAATGGGCCAGTAACTATGGCTACACCTTC.

The genes are TRBV12-3 or TRBV12-4 and TRBJ1-2; D gene uncertain. Trimming cost V 5 bases and J 6 bases, with 13 bases left between them. The CDR3 is made up of 13 amino acids. DNA of the CDR3: TGTGCCAGCAGTCCGGTCCCCTTCGATGGCTACACCTTC. It yields the protein CASSPVPFDGYTF.

The chain carries TRBV20-1 and TRBJ2-7; TRBD2 matches at 8 bases. From germline, CDR1 is DFQATT and CDR2 SNEGSKA (reference sequence). The CDR3 loop spans 11 amino acids. The J segment lost 4 bases and the V segment lost 6 bases, leaving 2 bases of the junction unmatched. In DNA form, the CDR3 reads TGCAGTGCACTAGCGGTTTACGAGCAGTACTTC. Translated, it gives CSALAVYEQYF.

The chain is built from TRBV6-2 or TRBV6-3 and TRBJ2-5; D is unclear. CDR3 length: 12 residues. Germline CDR1 and CDR2: MNHEY and SVGEGT. V was trimmed by 2 bases and J by 6 bases, leaving 7 bases between them. CDR3 bases: TGTGCCAGCAGTTACCCTCCTAAGACCCAGTACTTC. Its translation is CASSYPPKTQYF.

The V gene is TRBV7-8, the J gene TRBJ1-3, with D maybe TRBD1 (5 bases). Germline lookup yields CDR1 SGHVS and CDR2 FQNEAQ. The CDR3 covers 15 residues. V was trimmed by 5 bases and J by 0 bases, leaving 11 bases between them. The CDR3: CASSQGHDSGNTIYF. The CDR3 DNA sequence: TGTGCCAGCAGCCAAGGACACGACTCTGGAAACACCATATATTTT.

This rearrangement joins TRBV5-1 to TRBJ2-5; a weak D match, TRBD2 (6 bases). Germline values: CDR1 SGHRS, CDR2 YFSETQ. The CDR3 covers 15 residues. Deletions cut 2 bases from V and 1 base from J, with 12 bases between. The CDR3 nucleotides read TGCGCCAGCAGCTTACAAGCGGGCAGCCAAGAGACCCAGTACTTC. Protein: CASSLQAGSQETQYF.